This entry lists 32 T cell receptor beta chains sequenced from one sample in a study of T cells expressing NK-cell markers. Following a re-call of the 5' RACE reads, TCRdb has one entry per CDR3 protein and lacks DNA. The listing records 350,000 to 400,000 distinct CDR3 sequences. The sample was blood T cells: a sorted CD56 or NKG2C T cell subset, CD4+ or CD8+ T cells, or bulk PBMC T cells (not recorded which). The receptors were sampled from a woman aged 50 to 60 in good health.

The CDR3 protein is CASSPGTYQETQYF. The chain links TRBV6-6 to TRBJ2-5; the D call of TRBD1 rests on TCRdb alone, since no DNA is present to check it. Germline V gene lookup returns CDR1 MNHNY and CDR2 SVGAGI (reference sequence). This CDR3 comprises 14 residues.

The chain combines TRBV30 with TRBJ2-7. This CDR3 has 13 amino acids. Germline loops: CDR1 GTSNPN, CDR2 SVGIG (reference sequence). The CDR3 region is CAWSAGRAYEQYF.

The chain recombines TRBV10-3 with TRBJ2-3; lacking DNA, the TRBD1 call made by TCRdb goes unchecked. The CDR3 extends over 16 amino acids. Germline values: CDR1 ENHRY, CDR2 SYGVKD. The CDR3 reads CAISESNRGRTDTQYF.

This chain joins TRBV20-1 and TRBJ2-5; as DNA is missing, the TRBD1 call by TCRdb cannot be tested. Germline CDR1 and CDR2: DFQATT and SNEGSKA (reference sequence). The CDR3 has 15 amino acids. The CDR3 loop reads CSARSGETGQETQYF.

J is TRBJ2-6 and V is TRBV5-1; with no DNA, the TCRdb D assignment of TRBD1 cannot be verified. In germline, CDR1 is SGHRS, CDR2 YFSETQ. This CDR3 is 17 amino acids long. The CDR3 loop is CASSFDRTFSGANVLTF.

The rearrangement links TRBV5-1 to TRBJ1-1. The CDR3 extends over 13 amino acids. The germline V gene has CDR1 SGHRS and CDR2 YFSETQ. This CDR3 reads CASTSGSNTEAFF.

This sequence joins TRBV12-3 or TRBV12-4 and TRBJ2-1; TCRdb selects TRBD1, and the lack of DNA leaves this call unchecked. This CDR3 is built from 15 residues. This CDR3 is CASSPIFGQSNEQFF.

This sequence joins TRBV10-3 and TRBJ2-6. Germline V gives CDR1 ENHRY, CDR2 SYGVKD. The CDR3 extends over 17 amino acids. CDR3 in amino acids: CAISESSRLSGANVLTF.

The chain's CDR3 is CASASGQETQYF. The chain links TRBV5-6 to TRBJ2-5. Germline V gene lookup returns CDR1 SGHDT and CDR2 YYEEEE. The CDR3 runs to 12 residues.

The V and J genes are TRBV25-1 and TRBJ1-2; TCRdb's D gene call, TRBD1, goes unchecked for lack of DNA. The CDR3 has 15 residues. Germline CDR1 and CDR2: MGHDK and SYGVNS. CDR3 loop: CASSPMGQGYYGYTF.

V is TRBV5-5 and J is TRBJ2-5; the TCRdb D gene call, TRBD1, has no DNA to confirm it. The germline V gene encodes CDR1 SGHKS and CDR2 YYEKEE (reference sequence). This CDR3 is 14 amino acids long. The CDR3 reads CASSPGQSTETQYF.

V and J are TRBV7-9 and TRBJ2-1; lacking DNA, the TRBD1 call made by TCRdb goes unchecked. Germline CDR1 is SEHNR and CDR2 is FQNEAQ (reference sequence). This CDR3 comprises 14 residues. The CDR3: CAGFVGGLYNEQFF.

The chain joins TRBV12-3 or TRBV12-4 to TRBJ1-1; as DNA is missing, the TRBD1 call by TCRdb cannot be tested. The CDR3 runs to 18 residues. The CDR3 spells CASSFVAGTEKLNTEAFF.

The chain uses TRBV5-5 and TRBJ2-1; TCRdb picks TRBD1, but there is no DNA to check that call. This CDR3 has 11 residues. In germline, CDR1 is SGHKS, CDR2 YYEKEE (reference sequence). CDR3 amino acids: CASSGGLRQFF.

The chain has TRBV10-3 and TRBJ2-5. Per the germline V gene, CDR1 is ENHRY and CDR2 is SYGVKD. This CDR3 is built from 14 residues. The CDR3 spells CAISESAGQETQYF.

The rearrangement joins TRBV12-3 or TRBV12-4 to TRBJ1-6; TCRdb gives TRBD1 as the D gene, but with no DNA this cannot be confirmed. The CDR3 has 16 amino acids. This CDR3 reads CASSFFGRARNSPLHF.

This rearrangement joins TRBV27 to TRBJ1-1; TCRdb calls TRBD1, which cannot be checked without DNA. Germline-derived CDR1 and CDR2 are MNHEY and SMNVEV (reference sequence). This CDR3 spans 14 amino acids. CDR3 sequence reads: CASTLTGGVPEAFF.

The chain employs TRBV3-1 and TRBJ2-5; the TCRdb D gene call, TRBD2, has no DNA to confirm it. Germline values: CDR1 LGHDT, CDR2 YNNKEL (reference sequence). This CDR3 contains 13 residues. This chain's CDR3 is CAAGLAVRGTQYF.

The chain is built from TRBV7-2 and TRBJ1-5; TCRdb gives TRBD1 as the D gene, but with no DNA this cannot be confirmed. The CDR3 consists of 14 residues. Germline CDR1 reads SGHTA; CDR2 reads FQGNSA. This CDR3 reads CASSSRQGDQPQHF.

The J gene is TRBJ2-5, the V gene TRBV12-3 or TRBV12-4; checking the TCRdb D call of TRBD1 is not possible without DNA. The CDR3 totals 15 residues. CDR3 in amino acids: CASSLMRGYVETQYF.

This chain links TRBV4-1 with TRBJ2-1; TCRdb calls TRBD1, which cannot be checked without DNA. This CDR3 is built from 15 residues. From germline, CDR1 is MGHRA and CDR2 YSYEKL. The CDR3 loop reads CASSQVALSYNEQFF.

The rearrangement uses TRBV5-1 and TRBJ2-1; as DNA is missing, the TRBD2 call by TCRdb cannot be tested. CDR3 length: 16 residues. The germline V gene has CDR1 SGHRS and CDR2 YFSETQ. CDR3 in amino acids: CASSLSSSGSYNEQFF.

The chain recombines TRBV27 with TRBJ2-1; TCRdb returns TRBD1, unconfirmable since there is no DNA. CDR1 is MNHEY and CDR2 is SMNVEV in the germline V gene (reference sequence). The CDR3 runs to 20 residues. The CDR3 sequence: CASSSQGTGEGSHDYNEQFF.

The chain is built from TRBV25-1 and TRBJ2-5; the D call from TCRdb, TRBD2, cannot be confirmed without DNA. CDR1 is MGHDK, CDR2 SYGVNS, per germline. The CDR3 is 15 residues long. The CDR3 is CASHPKSGSQETQYF.

V gene TRBV11-3 combines with J gene TRBJ2-1; there is no DNA to check the TCRdb D call of TRBD1. The germline CDR1 and CDR2 sequences are SGHNT and YENEEA. The CDR3 is 17 amino acids. CDR3 region: CASSLEPGTGAYNEQFF.

The chain carries TRBV20-1 and TRBJ2-3; without DNA, the TCRdb call of TRBD2 cannot be checked. This CDR3 has 12 amino acids. Germline V gene lookup returns CDR1 DFQATT and CDR2 SNEGSKA (reference sequence). The CDR3 here is CSARWLADTQYF.

The rearrangement uses TRBV20-1 and TRBJ2-3; TCRdb calls TRBD2, which cannot be checked without DNA. Germline lookup yields CDR1 DFQATT and CDR2 SNEGSKA (reference sequence). The CDR3 has 14 amino acids. The CDR3 sequence is CSATAGGNTDTQYF.

The rearrangement uses TRBV20-1 and TRBJ1-1; with no DNA, the TCRdb D assignment of TRBD1 cannot be verified. From germline, CDR1 is DFQATT and CDR2 SNEGSKA (reference sequence). CDR3 length: 15 residues. The CDR3 spells CSARRGNRGLGEAFF.

The CDR3 is CSASRTGNTEAFF. V is TRBV20-1 and J is TRBJ1-1; the TCRdb D gene call, TRBD1, has no DNA to confirm it. CDR3 length: 13 residues. Germline V gene lookup returns CDR1 DFQATT and CDR2 SNEGSKA (reference sequence).

The chain links TRBV20-1 to TRBJ2-7. The germline CDR1 and CDR2 sequences are DFQATT and SNEGSKA (reference sequence). CDR3 length: 13 residues. CDR3 sequence: CSASSGSSYEQYF.

The gene calls are TRBV11-3 and TRBJ2-4; TCRdb calls TRBD2, which cannot be checked without DNA. CDR1 and CDR2 (germline): SGHNT, YENEEA. This CDR3 is built from 14 residues. CDR3 sequence: CASSPPTIGRIQYF.

The rearrangement links TRBV7-8 to TRBJ2-2; the TCRdb call, TRBD1, lacks DNA for checking. This CDR3 has 15 amino acids. The germline V gene has CDR1 SGHVS and CDR2 FQNEAQ. CDR3: CASRALDSGPGSCFF. Full variable domain (missing parts from reference TRBV7-8 and TRBJ2-2): GAGVSQSPRYKVAKRGQDVALRCDPISGHVSLFWYQQALGQGPEFLTYFQNEAQLDKSGLPSDRFFAERPEGSVSTLKIQRTQQEDSAVYLCASRALDSGPGSCFFGEGSRLTVL.